This entry lists 5 T cell receptor beta chains sequenced from one sample in a study of tumor-infiltrating lymphocytes in primary liver carcinoma. Co-extracted RNA and DNA came from approximately 20-30 mg of unsorted bulk tissue. A primer in the constant region served to generate TCR beta cDNA from 450 to 600 ng of total RNA. Three nested multiplex PCR rounds of slightly modified ARM-PCR generated TCR beta libraries. In the first two PCR rounds, TRBV1-TRBV30 forward primers were paired with a C-beta reverse primer, and each round lasted approximately 10 cycles. A single record per CDR3 protein comes from TCRdb applying MiXCR to the multiplex PCR reads. The data hold tens of thousands of distinct CDR3 sequences, with roughly 75% observed a single time. Sequencing used tumor-adjacent normal liver tissue. The receptors were gathered from a man aged 40-50 years with primary liver carcinoma and hepatitis B virus infection.

Details on this clonotype: Because it lacks the conserved phenylalanine or tryptophan at the end, this CDR3 is likely a read error. The DNA is omitted, as the CDR3 cannot be located on it reliably, and the CDR3 follows TCRdb's listing. The chain uses TRBV11-1 and TRBJ2-7. Germline CDR1 is SGHAT and CDR2 is FQDESV (reference sequence). Both ends counted, the CDR3 spans 13 residues. CDR3 residues: CASRGKLSYEHYY.

The CDR3 reads CASRYRGSGANVLTF. DNA of the CDR3: TGTGCCAGTAGATACAGGGGCTCTGGGGCCAACGTCCTGACTTTC. The rearrangement uses TRBV6-5 and TRBJ2-6, with 7 bases that match TRBD1. The length of the CDR3 is 15 residues. V dropped 9 bases and J dropped 0; count of bases not matched to a gene: 5. Germline CDR1 and CDR2: MNHEY and SVGAGI.

Of note for this clonotype: The junction does not match germline at one end; this may be a read error. The genes are TRBV10-2 and TRBJ2-3; possible D gene TRBD2, 6 bases. The CDR3 totals 15 residues. CDR1 WSHSY and CDR2 SAAADI come from the germline V gene. The chain's CDR3 is CASSESKAGMDTQYF. CDR3 DNA sequence: TGTGCCAGCAGTGAGTCAAAGGCGGGAATGGATACGCAGTATTTT.

The J gene is TRBJ2-7, the V gene TRBV7-2; no firm D call. Per germline, CDR1 SGHTA and CDR2 FQGNSA. The V end was cut by 5 bases, the J end by 4 bases, with 6 bases between. The length of the CDR3 is 11 residues. This CDR3 reads CASSPGYEQYF. The CDR3 nucleotides read TGTGCCAGCAGCCCCGGGTACGAGCAGTACTTC.

This clonotype was seen a few times. A much larger clone lies a single base off, so this may be a read error. This chain joins TRBV5-6 and TRBJ2-3; D remains unclear. The germline gives CDR1 SGHDT, CDR2 YYEEEE. The CDR3 covers 14 residues. The CDR3 reads CASSLLSESDTRYF. CDR3 DNA: TGTGCCAGCAGCTTATTATCAGAGTCGGATACGCGGTATTTT.